A selection of T cell receptor beta chains follows, all from one sample in a study of beta chain features in type 1 diabetes. Profiled with immunoSEQ multiplex PCR; TCRdb holds only in-frame clones, not every one. The table records roughly 290,000 clones, approximately 8.1% of them present only once. Sequencing input: central memory CD4+ T cells from blood. The source of these receptors is a woman aged 18-29 years in good health. The CDR3 runs from the conserved cysteine through the conserved F or W. Each record gives: clone size, J gene, V gene, D gene, CDR3 protein, CDR3 DNA. A D gene is named only where the DNA matches it firmly. The size of a clone is reported for some rows only, either as once, few or many, or as a class for expanded clones.

clone_size: few; j_call: TRBJ2-5; v_call: TRBV14; d_call: TRBD2; cdr3_aa: CASSQPQAGGPRRETQYF; cdr3_nt: TGTGCCAGCAGCCAACCTCAAGCGGGAGGGCCGAGACGAGAGACCCAGTACTTC
clone_size: NA; j_call: TRBJ2-6; v_call: TRBV25-1; d_call: TRBD1; cdr3_aa: CASSSRGLTYSGANVLTF; cdr3_nt: TGTGCCAGCAGTTCCAGGGGGCTCACCTACTCTGGGGCCAACGTCCTGACTTTC
clone_size: NA; j_call: TRBJ2-5; v_call: TRBV29-1; d_call: NA; cdr3_aa: CSVPAPLTGGETQYF; cdr3_nt: TGCAGCGTTCCCGCCCCCCTAACAGGAGGGGAGACCCAGTACTTC
clone_size: NA; j_call: TRBJ2-7; v_call: TRBV6-5; d_call: NA; cdr3_aa: CASRPLRDFYEQYF; cdr3_nt: TGTGCCAGCAGACCCCTCCGGGACTTCTACGAGCAGTACTTC
clone_size: NA; j_call: TRBJ1-3; v_call: TRBV9; d_call: NA; cdr3_aa: CASSVAPQGSSGNTIYF; cdr3_nt: TGTGCCAGCAGCGTAGCCCCCCAGGGCAGCTCTGGAAACACCATATATTTT
clone_size: few; j_call: TRBJ1-5; v_call: TRBV4-2; d_call: NA; cdr3_aa: CASSQGPESNQPQHF; cdr3_nt: TGTGCCAGCAGCCAAGGGCCAGAAAGCAATCAGCCCCAGCATTTT
clone_size: few; j_call: TRBJ1-6; v_call: TRBV7-8; d_call: NA; cdr3_aa: CASAVDGRWSYNSPLHF; cdr3_nt: TGTGCCAGCGCGGTCGACGGACGATGGTCCTATAATTCACCCCTCCACTTT
clone_size: NA; j_call: TRBJ2-3; v_call: TRBV9; d_call: NA; cdr3_aa: CASSPARDTQYF; cdr3_nt: TGTGCCAGCAGCCCTGCGAGAGATACGCAGTATTTT
clone_size: few; j_call: TRBJ2-3; v_call: TRBV7-2; d_call: TRBD2; cdr3_aa: CASRGGGGASDTQYF; cdr3_nt: TGTGCCAGCAGAGGCGGCGGGGGGGCCTCGGATACGCAGTATTTT
clone_size: NA; j_call: TRBJ2-1; v_call: TRBV5-1; d_call: NA; cdr3_aa: CASSFVMGNEQFF; cdr3_nt: TGCGCCAGCAGCTTCGTTATGGGCAATGAGCAGTTCTTC
clone_size: many; j_call: TRBJ2-3; v_call: TRBV28; d_call: NA; cdr3_aa: CASSPPWGGRNTQYF; cdr3_nt: TGTGCCAGCAGCCCCCCGTGGGGTGGGCGGAATACGCAGTATTTT
clone_size: NA; j_call: TRBJ2-1; v_call: TRBV6-5; d_call: NA; cdr3_aa: CASKASGEQFF; cdr3_nt: TGTGCCAGCAAGGCTTCGGGTGAGCAGTTCTTC
clone_size: NA; j_call: TRBJ2-5; v_call: TRBV27; d_call: NA; cdr3_aa: CASSPNPRGETQYF; cdr3_nt: TGTGCCAGCAGCCCCAACCCCAGGGGAGAGACCCAGTACTTC
clone_size: NA; j_call: TRBJ1-1; v_call: TRBV7-2; d_call: NA; cdr3_aa: CASSLYDMNTEAFF; cdr3_nt: TGTGCCAGCAGCTTATATGACATGAACACTGAAGCTTTCTTT
clone_size: NA; j_call: TRBJ1-5; v_call: TRBV4-2; d_call: NA; cdr3_aa: CASSQDFLRGQPQHF; cdr3_nt: TGTGCCAGCAGCCAAGATTTCCTACGGGGACAGCCCCAGCATTTT
clone_size: few; j_call: TRBJ2-5; v_call: TRBV4-3; d_call: NA; cdr3_aa: CASSHEGKETQYF; cdr3_nt: TGCGCCAGCAGCCATGAGGGTAAGGAGACCCAGTACTTC
clone_size: NA; j_call: TRBJ1-2; v_call: TRBV6-5; d_call: TRBD1; cdr3_aa: CASSFAGGGYTF; cdr3_nt: TGTGCCAGCAGTTTCGCAGGGGGCGGCTACACCTTC
clone_size: few; j_call: TRBJ2-3; v_call: TRBV19; d_call: NA; cdr3_aa: CASSLQGLGTDTQYF; cdr3_nt: TGTGCCAGTAGTTTACAGGGATTAGGGACAGATACGCAGTATTTT
clone_size: NA; j_call: TRBJ1-2; v_call: TRBV28; d_call: TRBD1; cdr3_aa: CASNGQGKGYTF; cdr3_nt: TGTGCCAGCAACGGACAGGGTAAAGGCTACACCTTC
clone_size: few; j_call: TRBJ2-4; v_call: TRBV5-4; d_call: NA; cdr3_aa: CASSLGGKNIQYF; cdr3_nt: TGTGCCAGCAGCTTGGGAGGCAAAAACATTCAGTACTTC
clone_size: NA; j_call: TRBJ2-5; v_call: TRBV7-2; d_call: TRBD1; cdr3_aa: CASRQGSGETQYF; cdr3_nt: TGTGCCAGCCGACAGGGCTCAGGAGAGACCCAGTACTTC
clone_size: many; j_call: TRBJ1-2; v_call: TRBV28; d_call: TRBD1; cdr3_aa: CASSSGGESYGYTF; cdr3_nt: TGTGCCAGCAGCTCAGGGGGCGAGAGTTATGGCTACACCTTC
clone_size: many; j_call: TRBJ2-1; v_call: TRBV7-9; d_call: NA; cdr3_aa: CASSSTTGTYNEQFF; cdr3_nt: TGTGCCAGCAGCTCTACGACGGGGACCTACAATGAGCAGTTCTTC
clone_size: NA; j_call: TRBJ2-4; v_call: TRBV7-2; d_call: NA; cdr3_aa: CASGGRGGQGNDIQYF; cdr3_nt: TGTGCCAGCGGGGGGCGAGGTGGTCAGGGAAATGACATTCAGTACTTC
clone_size: NA; j_call: TRBJ1-5; v_call: TRBV7-2; d_call: NA; cdr3_aa: CASREGSSAEPQHF; cdr3_nt: TGTGCCAGCAGGGAGGGCTCCTCCGCGGAGCCCCAGCATTTT
clone_size: few; j_call: TRBJ2-5; v_call: TRBV7-3; d_call: TRBD2; cdr3_aa: CASSSGTNPRETQYF; cdr3_nt: TGTGCCAGCAGCTCGGGGACTAATCCAAGAGAGACCCAGTACTTC
clone_size: many; j_call: TRBJ1-2; v_call: TRBV4-3; d_call: NA; cdr3_aa: CASSRGSGYGYTF; cdr3_nt: TGCGCCAGCAGCCGGGGATCCGGCTATGGCTACACCTTC
clone_size: few; j_call: TRBJ2-5; v_call: TRBV7-2; d_call: NA; cdr3_aa: CASSLGGVRRETQYF; cdr3_nt: TGTGCCAGCAGCTTAGGGGGGGTCCGGCGAGAGACCCAGTACTTC
clone_size: few; j_call: TRBJ1-2; v_call: TRBV25-1; d_call: NA; cdr3_aa: CASSEYGQTNYGYTF; cdr3_nt: TGTGCCAGCAGTGAATATGGTCAGACAAACTATGGCTACACCTTC
clone_size: few; j_call: TRBJ1-1; v_call: TRBV29-1; d_call: NA; cdr3_aa: CSVCFYGQRNTEAFF; cdr3_nt: TGCAGCGTTTGTTTTTACGGACAGAGGAACACTGAAGCTTTCTTT
clone_size: NA; j_call: TRBJ1-2; v_call: TRBV7-8; d_call: NA; cdr3_aa: CASSLALSPEQLNYGYTF; cdr3_nt: TGTGCCAGCAGCTTAGCTCTCTCTCCGGAACAACTTAACTATGGCTACACCTTC
clone_size: few; j_call: TRBJ2-3; v_call: TRBV9; d_call: TRBD2; cdr3_aa: CASSVGRRIAGGPTDTQYF; cdr3_nt: TGTGCCAGCAGCGTAGGTAGGAGAATAGCGGGAGGGCCCACAGATACGCAGTATTTT
clone_size: few; j_call: TRBJ1-2; v_call: TRBV29-1; d_call: NA; cdr3_aa: CSVVWDGYGYTF; cdr3_nt: TGCAGCGTTGTTTGGGACGGGTATGGCTACACCTTC
clone_size: NA; j_call: TRBJ2-1; v_call: TRBV5-1; d_call: TRBD1; cdr3_aa: CASTGQGGNEQFF; cdr3_nt: TGCGCCAGCACAGGACAGGGTGGCAATGAGCAGTTCTTC
clone_size: NA; j_call: TRBJ2-3; v_call: TRBV7-2; d_call: TRBD2; cdr3_aa: CASSLEASGGRPDTQYF; cdr3_nt: TGTGCCAGCAGCTTAGAGGCTAGCGGGGGCCGGCCAGATACGCAGTATTTT
clone_size: few; j_call: TRBJ2-7; v_call: TRBV5-1; d_call: NA; cdr3_aa: CASSWGTGYEQYF; cdr3_nt: TGCGCCAGCAGCTGGGGTACGGGCTACGAGCAGTACTTC
clone_size: many; j_call: TRBJ2-5; v_call: TRBV2; d_call: NA; cdr3_aa: CASSSSRGTQYF; cdr3_nt: TGTGCCAGCAGCTCTTCTCGAGGGACCCAGTACTTC
clone_size: few; j_call: TRBJ1-6; v_call: TRBV7-9; d_call: NA; cdr3_aa: CASSLVNHNSPLHF; cdr3_nt: TGTGCCAGCAGCTTAGTGAACCATAATTCACCCCTCCACTTT
clone_size: NA; j_call: TRBJ2-1; v_call: TRBV10-3; d_call: NA; cdr3_aa: CAISERGDEQFF; cdr3_nt: TGTGCCATCAGTGAGAGAGGGGATGAGCAGTTCTTC
clone_size: few; j_call: TRBJ1-2; v_call: TRBV11-2; d_call: NA; cdr3_aa: CASSLLLSGRDYGYTF; cdr3_nt: TGTGCCAGCAGCTTATTGTTATCCGGCAGGGATTATGGCTACACCTTC
clone_size: many; j_call: TRBJ1-1; v_call: TRBV7-6; d_call: NA; cdr3_aa: CASGHKNTEAFF; cdr3_nt: TGTGCCAGCGGTCACAAGAACACTGAAGCTTTCTTT
clone_size: NA; j_call: TRBJ1-2; v_call: TRBV5-6; d_call: TRBD1; cdr3_aa: CASSFGTGLTNYGYTF; cdr3_nt: TGTGCCAGCAGCTTCGGGACAGGGTTGACTAACTATGGCTACACCTTC
clone_size: NA; j_call: TRBJ2-1; v_call: TRBV11-2; d_call: NA; cdr3_aa: CASSFSNNEQFF; cdr3_nt: TGTGCCAGCAGCTTCTCGAACAATGAGCAGTTCTTC
clone_size: few; j_call: TRBJ2-3; v_call: TRBV7-2; d_call: NA; cdr3_aa: CASSSQEPDTQYF; cdr3_nt: TGTGCCAGCAGCTCGCAAGAACCAGATACGCAGTATTTT
clone_size: few; j_call: TRBJ2-3; v_call: TRBV6-5; d_call: NA; cdr3_aa: CASTGGGDTQYF; cdr3_nt: TGTGCCAGCACCGGAGGCGGAGATACGCAGTATTTT
clone_size: NA; j_call: TRBJ1-1; v_call: TRBV7-2; d_call: TRBD1; cdr3_aa: CASSLVGTANTEAFF; cdr3_nt: TGTGCCAGCAGCTTAGTCGGGACAGCAAACACTGAAGCTTTCTTT
clone_size: NA; j_call: TRBJ2-1; v_call: TRBV6-6; d_call: NA; cdr3_aa: CASSGRGGEQFF; cdr3_nt: TGTGCCAGCAGTGGTCGGGGCGGTGAGCAGTTCTTC
clone_size: few; j_call: TRBJ1-2; v_call: TRBV11-2; d_call: NA; cdr3_aa: CASSSTLVYGYTF; cdr3_nt: TGTGCCAGCAGCTCTACACTCGTCTATGGCTACACCTTC